These 30 T cell receptor beta chains came from one sample sequenced in a study of CD8+ T cells in alopecia areata. Treatment in this sample: oral pan-JAK inhibitor, 5-10 mg twice daily. Following RNA extraction, reverse transcription yielded cDNA that acted as the sequencing template. TCRdb keeps only in-frame clones here, not all; method: immunoSEQ multiplex PCR. Of 250,000 to 300,000 clones in the sample, roughly 60% were seen once. The input for sequencing was CD4+ T cells sorted from blood, taken at week 24, from a patient treated with tofacitinib. The receptors were gathered from a human donor with alopecia areata.

This chain uses TRBV7-9 with TRBJ2-5; 8 bases match TRBD1. V gave up 5 bases and J gave up 2 bases; unmatched junction bases: 10. The CDR3 has 16 residues. Germline V gives CDR1 SEHNR, CDR2 FQNEAQ (reference sequence). The CDR3 DNA is TGTGCCAGCAGCCTTCTACCACAGGGGGGTCAAGAGACCCAGTACTTC. This gives the protein CASSLLPQGGQETQYF.

This clone was seen a handful of times. This chain links TRBV6-5 with TRBJ2-7; either TRBD1 or TRBD2 may fit D (5 bases each). V lost 4 bases to trimming and J lost 2 bases, with 9 bases between them. This CDR3 has 13 residues. Germline values: CDR1 MNHEY, CDR2 SVGAGI. The CDR3, as DNA: TGTGCCAGCAGTTGGGACGGCACCTACGAGCAGTACTTC. Its protein product is CASSWDGTYEQYF.

This clone was recorded a few times. The chain employs TRBV7-9 and TRBJ2-1, with TRBD2 matching over 7 bases. Germline trimming cut 5 bases from V and 7 bases from J; bases unmatched to any gene: 8. The germline V gene has CDR1 SEHNR and CDR2 FQNEAQ (reference sequence). CDR3 size: 14 residues. The chain's CDR3 is CASSQTGTTNEQFF. The CDR3, as DNA: TGTGCCAGCAGCCAGACCGGGACTACAAATGAGCAGTTCTTC.

This clone was counted a single time. The chain is built from TRBV15 and TRBJ2-2, with D perhaps TRBD1 (5 bases). V lost 0 bases and J lost 4, with 12 bases in between. The germline V gene has CDR1 LNHNV and CDR2 YYDKDF (reference sequence). The CDR3 has 16 amino acids. The CDR3 DNA sequence: TGTGCCACCAGCAGAGATCTTGACAGTTCCACCGGGGAGCTGTTTTTT. Protein sequence: CATSRDLDSSTGELFF.

The chain combines TRBV9 with TRBJ1-1; 7 bases are shared with TRBD1. This CDR3 is built from 12 residues. In germline, CDR1 is SGDLS, CDR2 YYNGEE. V lost 4 bases, J lost 6 bases, and 3 bases stayed unmatched. The DNA of the CDR3 is TGTGCCAGCAGCCCACAGGGGTCTGAAGCTTTCTTT. Its translation: CASSPQGSEAFF. The full variable domain, in which reference TRBV9 and TRBJ1-1 provide the parts outside the CDR3, is DSGVTQTPKHLITATGQRVTLRCSPRSGDLSVYWYQQSLDQGLQFLIQYYNGEERAKGNILERFSAQQFPDLHSELNLSSLELGDSALYFCASSPQGSEAFFGQGTRLTVV.

This clone occurred a few times. This chain joins TRBV7-6 and TRBJ2-7; no firm D call. Germline V lookup: CDR1 SGHVS, CDR2 FNYEAQ. This CDR3 has 13 amino acids. Between the trimmed V and J ends, which lost 4 bases and 1 base, there was a span of 8 bases. In DNA form, the CDR3 reads TGTGCCAGCAGCTCATCCGATTCCTACGAGCAGTACTTC. Protein product: CASSSSDSYEQYF.

This rearrangement joins TRBV5-1 to TRBJ1-2; D is unresolved. This CDR3 region has 14 residues. Germline V gene data show CDR1 as SGHRS and CDR2 as YFSETQ. V lost 4 bases to trimming and J lost 4 bases, with 14 bases between them. CDR3 loop: CASSLPGQSYGYTF. For the CDR3, the DNA is TGCGCCAGCAGCCTTCCCGGCCAAAGCTATGGCTACACCTTC.

There are a few counts of this clone. The V and J genes are TRBV29-1 and TRBJ2-7; the match to TRBD1 covers 9 bases. CDR3 length: 14 residues. The V segment lost 6 bases and the J segment 4 bases; nucleotides outside the gene matches: 10. Germline V lookup: CDR1 SQVTM, CDR2 ANQGSEA. The CDR3 nucleotides are TGCAGCGTGCAACTCCCGGGACAGGGTTACGAGCAGTACTTC. Residues: CSVQLPGQGYEQYF.

V usage is TRBV9 and J usage is TRBJ2-1, with D perhaps matching TRBD2 (6 bases). V lost 4 bases and J lost 3, with 14 bases in between. Germline CDR1 and CDR2: SGDLS and YYNGEE. The CDR3 contains 15 residues. The CDR3, as DNA: TGTGCCAGCAGCAATGACGGGGGATTCTACAATGAGCAGTTCTTC. It encodes CASSNDGGFYNEQFF.

This chain joins TRBV29-1 and TRBJ2-5; a possible D gene is TRBD1 (8 bases). V was clipped by 6 bases and J by 2 bases, with 16 bases between them. CDR3 length: 14 residues. Per the germline V gene, CDR1 is SQVTM and CDR2 is ANQGSEA. The CDR3 protein is CSVGGDRLQETQYF. Written as DNA, the CDR3 is TGCAGCGTGGGGGGGGACAGGCTTCAAGAGACCCAGTACTTC.

This clone came up a few times. V usage is TRBV11-2 and J usage is TRBJ1-2; no firm D call. This CDR3 spans 10 amino acids. CDR1 and CDR2 (germline): SGHAT, FQNNGV. V was trimmed by 2 bases and J by 5 bases, leaving 0 bases between them. CDR3 DNA sequence: TGTGCCAGCAGCTTATATGGCTACACCTTC. Protein product: CASSLYGYTF.

This clone was detected only a few times. The J gene is TRBJ2-7, the V gene TRBV2; no definite D call. The germline CDR1 and CDR2 sequences are SNHLY and FYNNEI. CDR3 length equals 12 residues. The V end lost 4 bases, the J end lost 5 bases, and 9 bases lay between the germline ends. CDR3: CASSVGYDEQYF. The CDR3 DNA reads as TGTGCCAGCAGTGTGGGCTATGACGAGCAGTACTTC.

CDR3 in DNA: TGTGCCAGCAAGGCACACGGCAACCCGGCGGAGACCCAGTACTTC. Its translation: CASKAHGNPAETQYF. The chain joins TRBV6-6 to TRBJ2-5; D unresolved. V was clipped by 7 bases and J by 5 bases, with 20 bases between them. Germline V gives CDR1 MNHNY, CDR2 SVGAGI (reference sequence). The CDR3 is 15 amino acids.

CDR3 in amino acids: CASSAAGTGVQGGYTF. CDR3 DNA sequence: TGTGCCAGCAGCGCGGCCGGGACAGGGGTTCAAGGGGGCTACACCTTC. The chain employs TRBV9 and TRBJ1-2, with TRBD1 matching over 10 bases. The trim removed 3 bases at V and 8 bases at J, leaving 13 bases unmatched. Germline-derived CDR1 and CDR2 are SGDLS and YYNGEE. This CDR3 is 16 amino acids long.

The CDR3 here is CSVVGAGNVNTEAFF. CDR3 coding DNA: TGCAGCGTTGTTGGGGCAGGGAACGTGAACACTGAAGCTTTCTTT. The chain recombines TRBV29-1 with TRBJ1-1; a weak D match, TRBD1 (5 bases). Trimming stripped 4 bases from V and 0 bases from J, with 15 bases between. The germline V gene encodes CDR1 SQVTM and CDR2 ANQGSEA. There are 15 residues in the CDR3.

The sample holds a few counts of this clone. The V call is TRBV7-2, the J call TRBJ1-2; D may be TRBD1 (6 bases). The CDR3 runs 15 residues. Germline lookup yields CDR1 SGHTA and CDR2 FQGNSA. Trimming removed 5 bases from V and 7 bases from J, with 20 bases in between. CDR3 DNA sequence: TGTGCCAGCAGCCCAAGGGGGACCTCTCCCATTGGCTACACCTTC. This codes for CASSPRGTSPIGYTF.

The chain employs TRBV7-9 and TRBJ2-1, with D tentatively TRBD1 (7 bases). The CDR3 runs 15 residues. V was pared by 1 base and J by 9 bases, with 16 bases between. Germline values: CDR1 SEHNR, CDR2 FQNEAQ (reference sequence). CDR3 amino acids: CASSLGQGGRSEQFF. The CDR3 DNA reads TGTGCCAGCAGCTTAGGACAGGGAGGACGGAGTGAGCAGTTCTTC. The full variable domain, its missing parts supplied by reference TRBV7-9 and TRBJ2-1, is DTGVSQNPRHKITKRGQNVTFRCDPISEHNRLYWYRQTLGQGPEFLTYFQNEAQLEKSRLLSDRFSAERPKGSFSTLEIQRTEQGDSAMYLCASSLGQGGRSEQFFGPGTRLTVL.

The gene calls are TRBV5-1 and TRBJ2-7; D is unclear. Germline loops: CDR1 SGHRS, CDR2 YFSETQ. The CDR3 contains 15 residues. Trimming left V 2 bases short and J 0 bases short, with 12 bases between. The CDR3 bases are TGCGCCAGCAGCTTCAGCCCGCCGAGCTCCTACGAGCAGTACTTC. Protein: CASSFSPPSSYEQYF.

The genes are TRBV6-6 and TRBJ2-7; perhaps D is TRBD1 or TRBD2 (5 bases each). The germline gives CDR1 MNHNY, CDR2 SVGAGI (reference sequence). The CDR3 runs 14 residues. V was trimmed by 2 bases and J by 2 bases, leaving 10 bases between them. The CDR3 DNA reads TGTGCCAGCAGTTACGGGACGTCAGCCTACGAGCAGTACTTC. Encoded protein: CASSYGTSAYEQYF.

The V and J genes are TRBV6-5 and TRBJ2-7; TRBD2 aligns across 10 bases. Germline V gives CDR1 MNHEY, CDR2 SVGAGI. Unmatched junction bases numbered 9, after V lost 8 bases and J lost 5 bases. The CDR3 contains 14 residues. The CDR3 DNA is TGTGCCAGCGGAACCGGGACTAGCGCCGACGAGCAGTACTTC. Encoded protein: CASGTGTSADEQYF.

The chain uses TRBV29-1 and TRBJ1-1, with 8 positions matching TRBD1. The CDR3 totals 13 residues. Germline V CDR1 and CDR2: SQVTM, ANQGSEA. J lost 1 base, V lost 7 bases, and 5 bases had no gene match. CDR3 residues: CSAGQGSNTEAFF. CDR3 sequence (DNA): TGCAGCGCCGGACAGGGATCGAACACTGAAGCTTTCTTT.

This chain connects TRBV5-6 to TRBJ2-1; a possible D gene is TRBD1 (5 bases). CDR3 length: 12 amino acids. Per the germline V gene, CDR1 is SGHDT and CDR2 is YYEEEE. V was pared by 2 bases and J by 9 bases, with 9 bases between. CDR3 amino acids: CASSFRRGEQFF. The DNA for the CDR3 is TGTGCCAGCAGCTTCAGAAGGGGTGAGCAGTTCTTC.

The chain is built from TRBV29-1 and TRBJ1-1; 7 nucleotides line up with TRBD1. CDR1 and CDR2 (germline): SQVTM, ANQGSEA. The V segment lost 6 bases and the J segment 5 bases; nucleotides outside the gene matches: 9. The CDR3 totals 13 residues. This CDR3 reads CSVRQGGSTEAFF. CDR3 bases: TGCAGCGTGCGACAGGGAGGGAGTACTGAAGCTTTCTTT.

J is TRBJ2-7 and V is TRBV11-2, with D uncertain. This CDR3 contains 14 residues. V shed 0 bases and J shed 5 bases, with 11 bases lying between them. CDR1 is SGHAT and CDR2 is FQNNGV in the germline V gene. The CDR3 nucleotides are TGTGCCAGCAGCTTAGATTATGAAGCCCACGAGCAGTACTTC. This codes for CASSLDYEAHEQYF.

This clone was observed once. This sequence joins TRBV15 and TRBJ1-1; unclear D gene. The CDR3 contains 13 residues. Germline V CDR1 and CDR2: LNHNV, YYDKDF (reference sequence). V lost 3 bases, J lost 1 base, and 6 bases lay in between. The CDR3 DNA is TGTGCCACCAGCAGGGGAAGGAACACTGAAGCTTTCTTT. Amino acid sequence: CATSRGRNTEAFF. Drawing the rest from reference TRBV15 and TRBJ1-1, the complete variable domain is DAMVIQNPRYQVTQFGKPVTLSCSQTLNHNVMYWYQQKSSQAPKLLFHYYDKDFNNEADTPDNFQSRRPNTSFCFLDIRSPGLGDTAMYLCATSRGRNTEAFFGQGTRLTVV.

The gene calls are TRBV6-5 and TRBJ2-1, with D possibly matching TRBD1 (6 bases). V lost 5 bases and J lost 4, with 12 bases in between. Germline V lookup: CDR1 MNHEY, CDR2 SVGAGI. This CDR3 has 14 amino acids. This chain's CDR3 is CASSKGQDYNEQFF. The CDR3 region has the DNA TGTGCCAGCAGTAAGGGACAAGATTACAATGAGCAGTTCTTC.

The V gene is TRBV6-1, the J gene TRBJ2-7, with TRBD1 matching over 7 bases. CDR3 length equals 13 residues. V trimming: 7 bases; J trimming: 7 bases; junction bases outside the gene matches: 10. The germline V gene encodes CDR1 MNHNS and CDR2 SASEGT. In nucleotides, the CDR3 is TGTGCCAGCACGGGCCCGGTGACAGGGGAGCAGTACTTC. Protein product: CASTGPVTGEQYF.

There are a few counts of this clone. This chain links TRBV19 with TRBJ1-1; D is undetermined. Germline V gene lookup returns CDR1 LNHDA and CDR2 SQIVND (reference sequence). Between the trimmed V and J ends, which lost 5 bases and 2 bases, there was a span of 18 bases. The CDR3 consists of 16 residues. CDR3 sequence: CASSVSPRLSNTEAFF. CDR3 nucleotide sequence: TGTGCCAGTAGTGTCTCTCCCCGACTCTCCAACACTGAAGCTTTCTTT.

This chain connects TRBV30 to TRBJ1-2, with 8 bases aligning to TRBD1. This CDR3 is built from 15 residues. The V gene end was trimmed by 1 base and the J gene end by 4 bases; junction bases not matched to a gene: 8. Germline CDR1 reads GTSNPN; CDR2 reads SVGIG (reference sequence). The CDR3 coding sequence is TGTGCCTGGAGTGCTACCCCCGGACAGGGCTATGGCTACACCTTC. It is translated as CAWSATPGQGYGYTF.

This chain connects TRBV30 to TRBJ1-3; unclear D gene. Germline lookup yields CDR1 GTSNPN and CDR2 SVGIG (reference sequence). CDR3 length: 17 residues. The germline V and J ends were trimmed by 0 bases and 8 bases, with 23 bases remaining between them. The CDR3 nucleotides are TGTGCCTGGAGTGTGACGCCGCGGGCCTCGAGGCGATACACCATATATTTT. This gives the protein CAWSVTPRASRRYTIYF.